The clone carrying this T cell receptor (beta chain) has ten or more counts. Germline trimming cut 6 bases from V and 4 bases from J; bases unmatched to any gene: 9. The CDR3 is made up of 15 amino acids. This record comes from a study of CD8+CD57+ T cells in acquired aplastic anemia. All patients picked for sequencing had shown, by flow cytometry, an expansion of CD8+CD57+ cells. In all patients, the disease was severe acquired aplastic anemia. Genomic DNA, serving as template, underwent TCR beta VDJ and CDR3 profiling. TCRdb reprocessed the reads with MiXCR, giving one entry per CDR3 protein. The sample has 150,000 or so distinct CDR3 sequences, roughly half seen once.

The gene calls are TRBV12-3 or TRBV12-4 and TRBJ1-5; 7 nucleotides match TRBD1. The source of this sequence is a human donor with aplastic anemia. The sequencing sample was made of sorted CD4+, CD8+, or CD8+CD57+ T cells (not recorded which) from PBMCs. CDR3 coding DNA: TGTGCCAGCAGCCGAACAGGGGTATCAAATCAGCCCCAGCATTTT. Protein product: CASSRTGVSNQPQHF.